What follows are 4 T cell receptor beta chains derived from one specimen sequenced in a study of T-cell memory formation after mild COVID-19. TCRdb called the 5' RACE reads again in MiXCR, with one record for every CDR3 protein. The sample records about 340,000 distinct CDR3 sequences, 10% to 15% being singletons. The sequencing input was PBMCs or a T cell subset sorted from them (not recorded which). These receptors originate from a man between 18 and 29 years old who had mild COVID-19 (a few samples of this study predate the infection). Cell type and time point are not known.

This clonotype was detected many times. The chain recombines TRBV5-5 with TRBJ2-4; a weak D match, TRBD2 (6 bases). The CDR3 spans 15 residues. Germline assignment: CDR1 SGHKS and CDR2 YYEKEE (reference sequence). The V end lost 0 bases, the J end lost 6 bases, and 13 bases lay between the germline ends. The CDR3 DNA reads TGTGCCAGCAGCTTGGAATTCGGGGGAGGAAACATTCAGTACTTC. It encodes CASSLEFGGGNIQYF.

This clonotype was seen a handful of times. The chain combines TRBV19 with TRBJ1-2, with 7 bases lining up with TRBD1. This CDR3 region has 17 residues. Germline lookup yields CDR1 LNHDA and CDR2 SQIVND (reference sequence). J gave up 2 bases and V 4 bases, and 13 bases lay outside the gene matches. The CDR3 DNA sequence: TGTGCCAGTAGTACCCAGACAGGGCCGAATCAAAACTATGGCTACACCTTC. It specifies CASSTQTGPNQNYGYTF.

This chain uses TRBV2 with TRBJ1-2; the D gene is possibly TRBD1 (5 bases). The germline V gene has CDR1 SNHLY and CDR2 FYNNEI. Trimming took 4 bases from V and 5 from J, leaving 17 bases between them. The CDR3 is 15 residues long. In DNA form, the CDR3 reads TGTGCCAGCAGTGGACAGTTTTCCGTGGATTATGGCTACACCTTC. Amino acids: CASSGQFSVDYGYTF.

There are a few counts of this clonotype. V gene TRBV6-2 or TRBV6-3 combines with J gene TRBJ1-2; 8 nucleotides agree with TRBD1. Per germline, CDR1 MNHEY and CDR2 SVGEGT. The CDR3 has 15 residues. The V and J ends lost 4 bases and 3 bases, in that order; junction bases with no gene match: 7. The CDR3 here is CASSSTDRVYYGYTF. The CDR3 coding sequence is TGTGCCAGCAGTTCGACGGACAGGGTCTACTATGGCTACACCTTC.